The present T cell receptor beta chain was sequenced within a study of shared clonotypes between healthy human individuals. Study details: Donors were a couple of women and three men aged 18 to 49.

Between the trimmed V and J ends, which lost 6 bases and 2 bases, there was a span of 19 bases. In germline, CDR1 is MNHEY, CDR2 SMNVEV (reference sequence). The CDR3 has 17 amino acids. Ten immunoSEQ deep assay plates were used to sequence unsorted PBMC DNA. The assay was immunoSEQ multiplex PCR, and TCRdb's table has in-frame clones only and misses some. Counted here are 550,000 to 600,000 clones, around 80% occurring once; the ten biggest clones make up about 12%. Donors included only healthy HIV-negative adults lacking recent acute infections or vaccinations. Each sample came from a Caucasian adult donor living in Nashville, Tennessee.

Sequencing input: PBMCs. This sequence joins TRBV27 and TRBJ2-2, with D maybe TRBD2 (6 bases). The sequence was obtained from a woman between 40 and 50 years old in good health. Some clones in this sample may be carry-over from other donors' samples. The CDR3 spells CASSHTAGSTNTGELFF. CDR3 DNA: TGTGCCAGCAGCCACACTGCGGGATCGACAAACACCGGGGAGCTGTTTTTT.